A single sample is the source of the 32 T cell receptor beta chains below, sequenced in a study of CD8+CD57+ T cells in acquired aplastic anemia listed by TCRdb under 2018. The instrument was an Illumina HiSeq 2000. Genomic DNA served as template for TCR beta VDJ combination and CDR3 sequence profiling. TCRdb cleaned the public reads at Q25 with fastp, built clones with MiXCR and kept in-frame beta chains. Each CDR3 protein appears once, grouped with its most common genes and DNA. Within this sample are 200,000 to 250,000 distinct CDR3 sequences, with 34% of them counted one time only. The ten largest make up roughly 1.1% of the sample. Sequencing was carried out using sorted CD4+, CD8+, or CD8+CD57+ T cells (not recorded which) from PBMCs. These receptors were collected from a human donor in good health, serving as a control.

V gene TRBV4-2 combines with J gene TRBJ2-2; D is perhaps TRBD1 (6 bases). The V gene's germline CDR1 is LGHNA and CDR2 YNFKEQ. With 1 base removed from V and 5 bases from J, the gap between germline ends came to 17 bases. This CDR3 is 17 amino acids long. The CDR3 sequence is CASSQGTASTFTGELFF. The CDR3 DNA reads as TGTGCCAGCAGCCAAGGGACAGCTTCAACATTTACCGGGGAGCTGTTTTTT.

For this clonotype: At one boundary the junction diverges from the germline segment, which might be a read error. This chain links TRBV19 with TRBJ1-1; D not certain. This CDR3 has 10 residues. CDR1 and CDR2 (germline): LNHDA, SQIVND (reference sequence). The CDR3 sequence: CASSTYRTDF. The CDR3 region has the DNA TGTGCCAGTAGTACCTACCGGACGGACTTT.

The table lists this clonotype with many counts. V is TRBV20-1 and J is TRBJ2-3; D is perhaps TRBD1 (6 bases). V dropped 2 bases and J dropped 6 bases, with 12 bases sitting between them. There are 13 residues in the CDR3. Germline V gives CDR1 DFQATT, CDR2 SNEGSKA (reference sequence). CDR3: CSARRGSVDTQYF. DNA for the CDR3: TGCAGTGCTAGAAGGGGGTCAGTGGATACGCAGTATTTT.

This chain connects TRBV18 to TRBJ1-2; D is possibly TRBD1 (6 bases). The CDR3 consists of 13 residues. V shed 0 bases and J shed 8 bases, with 10 bases lying between them. Germline values: CDR1 KGHSH, CDR2 LQKENI. The CDR3 protein is CASSPPAGEGYTF. CDR3 DNA sequence: TGTGCCAGCTCACCACCGGCAGGGGAAGGCTACACCTTC. Using reference TRBV18 and TRBJ1-2 for the parts outside the CDR3, the full variable domain is NAGVMQNPRHLVRRRGQEARLRCSPMKGHSHVYWYRQLPEEGLKFMVYLQKENIIDESGMPKERFSAEFPKEGPSILRIQQVVRGDSAAYFCASSPPAGEGYTFGSGTRLTVV.

This clonotype showed up just a few times. This chain joins TRBV19 and TRBJ1-1, with D perhaps matching TRBD1 (5 bases). The CDR3 contains 15 residues. V shed 1 base and J shed 0 bases, with 9 bases lying between them. Germline V gene sequence: CDR1 LNHDA, CDR2 SQIVND (reference sequence). The chain's CDR3 is CASSIVGAMNTEAFF. DNA of the CDR3: TGTGCCAGTAGTATAGTCGGGGCAATGAACACTGAAGCTTTCTTT. The full variable domain, rest sourced from reference TRBV19 and TRBJ1-1, is DGGITQSPKYLFRKEGQNVTLSCEQNLNHDAMYWYRQDPGQGLRLIYYSQIVNDFQKGDIAEGYSVSREKKESFPLTVTSAQKNPTAFYLCASSIVGAMNTEAFFGQGTRLTVV.

This chain links TRBV7-2 with TRBJ2-5; no definite D call. The V end was cut by 5 bases, the J end by 7 bases, with 5 bases between. This CDR3 comprises 10 residues. The V gene's germline CDR1 is SGHTA and CDR2 FQGNSA. The CDR3 coding sequence is TGTGCCAGCAGCCCAAGGACCCAGTACTTC. Translated: CASSPRTQYF.

Many counts were recorded for this clonotype. V is TRBV7-3 and J is TRBJ1-2, with D possibly being TRBD1 (5 bases). Trimming pared 2 bases from V and 8 bases from J, leaving 15 bases between. This CDR3 has 14 residues. Germline CDR1 SGHTA, CDR2 FQGTGA. The CDR3 DNA reads as TGTGCCAGCAGCTTATCTCCGTGGGGGGAAGGCTACACCTTC. Amino acids: CASSLSPWGEGYTF.

This clonotype was detected ten times or more. The chain combines TRBV7-9 with TRBJ1-2; 9 positions match TRBD1. This CDR3 has 15 amino acids. J was trimmed by 4 bases and V by 5 bases; bases with no gene match: 8. Germline loops: CDR1 SEHNR, CDR2 FQNEAQ (reference sequence). CDR3 residues: CASSQQTGGPYGYTF. CDR3 coding DNA: TGTGCCAGCAGCCAACAGACAGGGGGACCCTATGGCTACACCTTC. Supplemented by reference TRBV7-9 and TRBJ1-2, the full variable domain reads DTGVSQNPRHKITKRGQNVTFRCDPISEHNRLYWYRQTLGQGPEFLTYFQNEAQLEKSRLLSDRFSAERPKGSFSTLEIQRTEQGDSAMYLCASSQQTGGPYGYTFGSGTRLTVV.

The J gene is TRBJ1-1, the V gene TRBV15; 8 bases fit TRBD1. Unmatched junction bases numbered 9, after V lost 1 base and J lost 5 bases. CDR1 and CDR2 from the germline V gene are LNHNV and YYDKDF (reference sequence). The length of the CDR3 is 16 residues. Written as DNA, the CDR3 is TGTGCCACCAGCAGAGGGCTCGCAGGGGGCAGGACTGAAGCTTTCTTT. As protein: CATSRGLAGGRTEAFF.

Ten or more counts support this clonotype. V and J are TRBV2 and TRBJ1-4, with no clear D. The length of the CDR3 is 12 residues. Trimming cost V 6 bases and J 5 bases, with 7 bases left between them. CDR1 SNHLY and CDR2 FYNNEI come from the germline V gene. CDR3 region: CASRRQNEKLFF. DNA for the CDR3: TGTGCCAGCAGGCGGCAAAATGAAAAACTGTTTTTT.

This clonotype was seen at least ten times. CDR3 sequence (DNA): TGTGCCAGCAGCTTAGCGTGGCCAACTAGTAGCACAGATACGCAGTATTTT. Protein sequence: CASSLAWPTSSTDTQYF. The chain employs TRBV7-8 and TRBJ2-3; tentative D call: TRBD2 (5 bases). Trimming removed 0 bases at V and 0 bases at J, with 13 bases between. Germline-derived CDR1 and CDR2 are SGHVS and FQNEAQ. The CDR3 covers 17 residues.

The chain joins TRBV29-1 to TRBJ1-2; TRBD1 matches at 9 bases. This CDR3 region has 15 residues. CDR1 and CDR2 from the germline V gene are SQVTM and ANQGSEA. The J segment lost 5 bases and the V segment lost 0 bases, leaving 7 bases of the junction unmatched. CDR3 in amino acids: CSVEDEDRGDYGYTF. In DNA, the CDR3 is TGCAGCGTTGAAGATGAGGACAGGGGAGATTATGGCTACACCTTC. Full variable domain (rest looked up from reference TRBV29-1 and TRBJ1-2): SAVISQKPSRDICQRGTSLTIQCQVDSQVTMMFWYRQQPGQSLTLIATANQGSEATYESGFVIDKFPISRPNLTFSTLTVSNMSPEDSSIYLCSVEDEDRGDYGYTFGSGTRLTVV.

This chain links TRBV2 with TRBJ2-7; D remains ambiguous. CDR3 length equals 14 residues. V lost 1 base to trimming and J lost 2 bases, with 9 bases between them. The V gene's germline CDR1 is SNHLY and CDR2 FYNNEI. In DNA, the CDR3 is TGTGCCAGCAGTGAAGGCGGCTCCCCCTACGAGCAGTACTTC. It specifies CASSEGGSPYEQYF.

This clonotype was recorded at least ten times. The chain couples TRBV5-1 to TRBJ1-6; the D is unclear. Per germline, CDR1 SGHRS and CDR2 YFSETQ. There are 14 residues in the CDR3. The V end lost 2 bases, the J end lost 10 bases, and 13 bases lay between the germline ends. CDR3 sequence (DNA): TGCGCCAGCAGCTTCGGACTGAACGGGTCACCCCTCCACTTT. Its protein product is CASSFGLNGSPLHF.

Concerning this clonotype: A much bigger clone sits one base away, suggesting this may be a read error. The chain recombines TRBV24-1 with TRBJ2-3, with D possibly being TRBD2 (6 bases). Looked up from germline, CDR1 is KGHDR and CDR2 is SFDVKD. CDR3 size: 15 residues. In DNA, the CDR3 is TGTGCCACCTGTGATTCCATTCGGGGGATAGATACGCAGTATTTT. The encoded protein is CATCDSIRGIDTQYF.

The sample holds many counts of this clonotype. The gene calls are TRBV2 and TRBJ1-2; D might be TRBD1 (5 bases). The CDR3 is made up of 15 amino acids. Germline V gene sequence: CDR1 SNHLY, CDR2 FYNNEI. With 1 base removed from V and 8 bases from J, the gap between germline ends came to 17 bases. CDR3 loop: CASSEGPTWGGGYTF. As DNA, the CDR3 is TGTGCCAGCAGTGAAGGGCCGACATGGGGGGGAGGCTACACCTTC. The entire variable domain, with the rest obtained from reference TRBV2 and TRBJ1-2, is as follows: EPEVTQTPSHQVTQMGQEVILRCVPISNHLYFYWYRQILGQKVEFLVSFYNNEISEKSEIFDDQFSVERPDGSNFTLKIRSTKLEDSAMYFCASSEGPTWGGGYTFGSGTRLTVV.

This clonotype came up many times. The chain couples TRBV6-1 to TRBJ1-2; a weak D match, TRBD1 (6 bases). Germline V CDR1 and CDR2: MNHNS, SASEGT. The V end lost 6 bases, the J end lost 3 bases, and 8 bases lay between the germline ends. This CDR3 has 12 residues. The CDR3 DNA reads as TGTGCCAGCAGCAAGGGGGACTATGGCTACACCTTC. It specifies CASSKGDYGYTF.

This clonotype came up many times. V and J are TRBV7-6 and TRBJ1-3, with D hard to call. The CDR3 is 13 residues long. V was trimmed by 4 bases and J by 7 bases, leaving 11 bases between them. Germline V CDR1 and CDR2: SGHVS, FNYEAQ. CDR3 amino acids: CASSSTVPNTIYF. As DNA, the CDR3 is TGTGCCAGCAGCTCAACAGTCCCCAACACCATATATTTT. Full variable domain (remainder filled in from reference TRBV7-6 and TRBJ1-3): GAGVSQSPRYKVTKRGQDVALRCDPISGHVSLYWYRQALGQGPEFLTYFNYEAQQDKSGLPNDRFSAERPEGSISTLTIQRTEQRDSAMYRCASSSTVPNTIYFGEGSWLTVV.

This clonotype has at least ten counts. The V and J genes are TRBV19 and TRBJ1-5, with 10 bases identical to TRBD1. Trimming at V came to 6 bases and at J to 1 base, leaving 3 bases not matched to a gene. The length of the CDR3 is 15 residues. Germline lookup yields CDR1 LNHDA and CDR2 SQIVND (reference sequence). In DNA form, the CDR3 reads TGTGCCAGTAGACCGACAGGGGGCAGCAATCAGCCCCAGCATTTT. It translates to CASRPTGGSNQPQHF.

The chain carries TRBV29-1 and TRBJ2-5; tentative D call: TRBD2 (5 bases). The CDR3 is 12 residues long. The germline CDR1 and CDR2 sequences are SQVTM and ANQGSEA. V was clipped by 4 bases and J by 1 base, with 7 bases between them. The CDR3 DNA sequence: TGCAGCGTTGGAACTAGCCAAGAGACCCAGTACTTC. Translation gives CSVGTSQETQYF.

In its sample, this clonotype was seen many times. V usage is TRBV20-1 and J usage is TRBJ1-6; 7 nucleotides align to TRBD1. The germline CDR1 and CDR2 sequences are DFQATT and SNEGSKA (reference sequence). J gave up 13 bases and V 3 bases, and 12 bases lay outside the gene matches. The length of the CDR3 is 14 residues. The CDR3 reads CSAREGGGEGPLHF. The CDR3 DNA reads TGCAGTGCTAGGGAAGGGGGCGGGGAAGGTCCCCTCCACTTT.

At least ten counts were recorded for this clonotype. The rearrangement links TRBV6-6 to TRBJ1-1, with no clear D. This CDR3 region has 13 residues. V was cut by 2 bases and J by 7 bases, with 11 bases left in between. The germline V gene has CDR1 MNHNY and CDR2 SVGAGI (reference sequence). The CDR3 protein is CASSYPGPGEAFF. The DNA for the CDR3 is TGTGCCAGCAGTTACCCCGGTCCCGGTGAAGCTTTCTTT.

This clonotype was detected many times. The chain links TRBV20-1 to TRBJ2-3; 9 bases fit TRBD1. Germline values: CDR1 DFQATT, CDR2 SNEGSKA (reference sequence). The V gene end was trimmed by 4 bases and the J gene end by 0 bases; junction bases not matched to a gene: 2. CDR3 length equals 14 residues. In DNA, the CDR3 is TGCAGTGCTACCGGGACAGGGAGCACAGATACGCAGTATTTT. Translating it yields CSATGTGSTDTQYF.

This chain uses TRBV10-3 with TRBJ1-1; perhaps TRBD1 as D (6 bases). This CDR3 contains 15 residues. Germline V gene lookup returns CDR1 ENHRY and CDR2 SYGVKD. V was cut by 2 bases and J by 6 bases, with 16 bases left in between. CDR3 loop: CAISERTTGSAEAFF. CDR3 nucleotides: TGTGCCATCAGTGAGCGCACCACAGGGTCCGCTGAAGCTTTCTTT.

This clonotype was recorded at least ten times. The rearrangement uses TRBV5-1 and TRBJ2-5; D not certain. Germline lookup yields CDR1 SGHRS and CDR2 YFSETQ. Trimming pared 1 base from V and 5 bases from J, leaving 9 bases between. The CDR3 totals 13 residues. CDR3 sequence reads: CASSLSFGETQYF. In nucleotides, the CDR3 is TGCGCCAGCAGCTTGTCTTTCGGGGAGACCCAGTACTTC.

At least ten counts were recorded for this clonotype. J is TRBJ1-2 and V is TRBV29-1, with D hard to call. V lost 4 bases, J lost 7 bases, and 16 bases lay in between. This CDR3 comprises 13 residues. Germline V gene data show CDR1 as SQVTM and CDR2 as ANQGSEA. CDR3 DNA sequence: TGCAGCGTTGCAAAGGGCGGGGTCGGTGGCTACACCTTC. Protein sequence: CSVAKGGVGGYTF.

This clonotype was detected ten times or more. The chain carries TRBV5-1 and TRBJ1-2, with 9 bases aligning to TRBD1. CDR1 is SGHRS, CDR2 YFSETQ, per germline. This CDR3 region has 13 residues. With V trimmed by 5 bases and J by 6 bases, 5 bases remained unmatched. The CDR3 region is CASRGRQGDGYTF. CDR3 sequence (DNA): TGCGCCAGCAGAGGGCGACAGGGGGATGGCTACACCTTC.

This clonotype was seen at least ten times. The V call is TRBV7-8, the J call TRBJ1-5; 7 bases agree with TRBD1. Germline assignment: CDR1 SGHVS and CDR2 FQNEAQ. The CDR3 covers 16 residues. The ends lost 2 bases at V and 3 bases at J; junction bases unmatched: 7. This chain's CDR3 is CASSLFRTGDNQPQHF. The DNA of the CDR3 is TGTGCCAGCAGCTTATTTCGGACAGGAGACAATCAGCCCCAGCATTTT. The variable domain in full, completed from reference TRBV7-8 and TRBJ1-5, reads GAGVSQSPRYKVAKRGQDVALRCDPISGHVSLFWYQQALGQGPEFLTYFQNEAQLDKSGLPSDRFFAERPEGSVSTLKIQRTQQEDSAVYLCASSLFRTGDNQPQHFGDGTRLSIL.

This clonotype was counted at least ten times. This chain connects TRBV7-9 to TRBJ2-3, with 9 bases matching TRBD2. This CDR3 is 17 amino acids long. V dropped 4 bases and J dropped 2; count of bases not matched to a gene: 10. Germline lookup yields CDR1 SEHNR and CDR2 FQNEAQ (reference sequence). CDR3 coding DNA: TGTGCCAGCAGCTCCGATGTCTTAGCGGGGGACACAGATACGCAGTATTTT. Translated: CASSSDVLAGDTDTQYF.

This clonotype was seen at least ten times. The genes are TRBV7-6 and TRBJ2-3; D is unresolved. The length of the CDR3 is 14 residues. Germline V gene sequence: CDR1 SGHVS, CDR2 FNYEAQ. The V end lost 7 bases, the J end lost 1 base, and 12 bases lay between the germline ends. CDR3 DNA sequence: TGTGCCAGCAAGTCGGGCGGCGGCACAGATACGCAGTATTTT. Its translation: CASKSGGGTDTQYF.

The sample holds a few counts of this clonotype. The gene calls are TRBV7-2 and TRBJ1-1; tentative D call: TRBD1 (5 bases). This CDR3 region has 15 residues. Trimming removed 1 base at V and 1 base at J, with 10 bases between. From germline, CDR1 is SGHTA and CDR2 FQGNSA. This chain's CDR3 is CASSLVWGGNTEAFF. The CDR3 nucleotides read TGTGCCAGCAGCTTAGTTTGGGGGGGGAACACTGAAGCTTTCTTT.

There are many counts of this clonotype. The DNA for the CDR3 is TGTGCCAGTAGGAACCCAGTCTGGAGGAACACTGAAGCTTTCTTT. This encodes CASRNPVWRNTEAFF. This chain connects TRBV19 to TRBJ1-1; D not resolved. V was shortened by 6 bases and J by 1 base, with 15 bases between the two germline ends. The CDR3 length is 15 residues. CDR1 and CDR2 (germline): LNHDA, SQIVND (reference sequence). The full variable domain, rest sourced from reference TRBV19 and TRBJ1-1, is DGGITQSPKYLFRKEGQNVTLSCEQNLNHDAMYWYRQDPGQGLRLIYYSQIVNDFQKGDIAEGYSVSREKKESFPLTVTSAQKNPTAFYLCASRNPVWRNTEAFFGQGTRLTVV.